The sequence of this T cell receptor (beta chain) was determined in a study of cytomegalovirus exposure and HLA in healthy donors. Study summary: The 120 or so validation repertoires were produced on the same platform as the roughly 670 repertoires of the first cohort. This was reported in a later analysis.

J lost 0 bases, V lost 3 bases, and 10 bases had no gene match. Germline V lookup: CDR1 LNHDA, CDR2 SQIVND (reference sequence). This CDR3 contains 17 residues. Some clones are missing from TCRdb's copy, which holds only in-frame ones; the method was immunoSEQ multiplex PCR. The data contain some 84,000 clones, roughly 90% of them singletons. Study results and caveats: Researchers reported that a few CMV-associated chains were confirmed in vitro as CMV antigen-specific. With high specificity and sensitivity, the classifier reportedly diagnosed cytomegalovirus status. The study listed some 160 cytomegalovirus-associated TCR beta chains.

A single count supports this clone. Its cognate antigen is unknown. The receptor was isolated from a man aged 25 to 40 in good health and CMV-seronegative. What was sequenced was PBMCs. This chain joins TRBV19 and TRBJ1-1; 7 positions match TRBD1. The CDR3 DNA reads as TGTGCCAGTAGTATGCCTAGACAGGGTAGGTTGAACACTGAAGCTTTCTTT. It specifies CASSMPRQGRLNTEAFF.